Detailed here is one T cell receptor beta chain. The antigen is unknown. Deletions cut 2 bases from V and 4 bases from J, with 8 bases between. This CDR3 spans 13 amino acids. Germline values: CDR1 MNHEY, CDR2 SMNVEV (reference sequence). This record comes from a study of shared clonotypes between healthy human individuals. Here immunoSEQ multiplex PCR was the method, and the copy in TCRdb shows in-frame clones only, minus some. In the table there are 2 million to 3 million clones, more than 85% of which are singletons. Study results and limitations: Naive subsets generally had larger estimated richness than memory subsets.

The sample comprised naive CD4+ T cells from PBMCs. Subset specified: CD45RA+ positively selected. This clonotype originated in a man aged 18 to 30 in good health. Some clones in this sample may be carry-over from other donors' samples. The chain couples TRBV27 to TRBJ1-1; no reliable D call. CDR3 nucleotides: TGTGCCAGCAGTTTAATGGGATTCACTGAAGCTTTCTTT. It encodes CASSLMGFTEAFF.